This T cell receptor beta chain stems from a study of blood T cell repertoires in COVID-19. Measured with immunoSEQ multiplex PCR; TCRdb has only the in-frame clones, and not every one. The data show about 260,000 clones, approximately 92% seen once. Trimming removed 3 bases from V and 6 bases from J; junction bases left unmatched: 2. The CDR3 runs 15 residues. Per germline, CDR1 MDHEN and CDR2 SYDVKM. The sample taken for sequencing was PBMCs or T cells enriched from blood (not recorded which). This sequence joins TRBV28 and TRBJ2-2, with TRBD2 identical over 12 bases. This receptor was obtained from a woman aged 18-29 years who had recovered from COVID-19. The CDR3 DNA follows: TGTGCCAGCAGTTTGGCTAGCGGGGGGGCCGGGGAGCTGTTTTTT. This translates into CASSLASGGAGELFF.